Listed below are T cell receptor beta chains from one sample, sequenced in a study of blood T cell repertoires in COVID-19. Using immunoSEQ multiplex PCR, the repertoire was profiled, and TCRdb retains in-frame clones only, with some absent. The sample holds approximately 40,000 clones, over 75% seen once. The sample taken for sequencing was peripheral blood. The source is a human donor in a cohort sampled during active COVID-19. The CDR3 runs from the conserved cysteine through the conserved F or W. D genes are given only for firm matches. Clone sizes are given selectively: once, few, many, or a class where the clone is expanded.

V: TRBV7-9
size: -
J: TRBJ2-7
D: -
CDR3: CASSFRDTYEQYF
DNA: TGTGCCAGCAGCTTCCGGGACACCTACGAGCAGTACTTC

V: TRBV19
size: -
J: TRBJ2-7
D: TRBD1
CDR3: CASQPGQGSHEQYF
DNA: TGTGCCAGTCAGCCGGGACAGGGGTCCCACGAGCAGTACTTC

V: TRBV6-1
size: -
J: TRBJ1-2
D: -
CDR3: CASSETGYGYTF
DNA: TGTGCCAGCAGTGAGACGGGGTATGGCTACACCTTC

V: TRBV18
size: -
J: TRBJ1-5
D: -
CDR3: CASSPPAGEPQHF
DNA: TGTGCCAGCTCACCACCGGCGGGCGAGCCCCAGCATTTT

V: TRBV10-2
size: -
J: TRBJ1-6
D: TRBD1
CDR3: CASTGTGTVNSPLHF
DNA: TGCGCCAGCACTGGGACAGGGACGGTTAATTCACCCCTCCACTTT

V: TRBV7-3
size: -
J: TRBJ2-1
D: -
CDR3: CASSLGHSDEQFF
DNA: TGTGCCAGCAGCTTAGGACATTCGGATGAGCAGTTCTTC

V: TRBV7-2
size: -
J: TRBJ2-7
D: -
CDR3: CASSPDTPYEQYF
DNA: TGTGCCAGCAGCCCCGACACACCCTACGAGCAGTACTTC

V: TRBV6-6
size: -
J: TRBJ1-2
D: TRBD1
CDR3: CASSRTGGFDYGYTF
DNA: TGTGCCAGCAGTCGGACAGGGGGCTTTGACTATGGCTACACCTTC

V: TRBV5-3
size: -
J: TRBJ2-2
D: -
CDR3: CARSLDRVRELFF
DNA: TGTGCCAGAAGCTTGGACAGGGTCAGGGAGCTGTTTTTT

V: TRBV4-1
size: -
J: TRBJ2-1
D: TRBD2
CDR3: CASSQGGRGAYNEQFF
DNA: TGCGCCAGCAGCCAAGGAGGGCGGGGGGCTTACAATGAGCAGTTCTTC

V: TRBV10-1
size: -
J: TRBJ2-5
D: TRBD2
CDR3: CASSESGGAGETQYF
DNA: TGCGCCAGCAGTGAGTCCGGGGGGGCCGGAGAGACCCAGTACTTC

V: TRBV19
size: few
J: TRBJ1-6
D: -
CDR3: CASNLPGYNSPLHF
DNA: TGTGCCAGTAACCTACCCGGGTATAATTCACCCCTCCACTTT

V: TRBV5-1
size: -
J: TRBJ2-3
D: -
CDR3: CASSMGGTGTDTQYF
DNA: TGCGCCAGCAGCATGGGCGGGACCGGCACAGATACGCAGTATTTT

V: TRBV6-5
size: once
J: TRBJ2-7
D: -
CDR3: CASSYYLTGEQYF
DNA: TGTGCCAGCAGTTACTACCTAACGGGGGAGCAGTACTTC

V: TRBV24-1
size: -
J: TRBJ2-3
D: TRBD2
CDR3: CATSDPASGGTDTQYF
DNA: TGTGCCACCAGTGACCCGGCTAGCGGGGGAACAGATACGCAGTATTTT

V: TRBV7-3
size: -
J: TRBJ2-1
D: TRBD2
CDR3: CASSPAGLAYNEQFF
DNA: TGTGCCAGCAGCCCTGCGGGACTAGCGTACAATGAGCAGTTCTTC

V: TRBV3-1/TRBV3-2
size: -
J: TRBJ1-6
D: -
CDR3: CASSPSGSGDSPLHF
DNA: TGTGCCAGCAGCCCCAGTGGTTCAGGGGATTCACCCCTCCACTTT

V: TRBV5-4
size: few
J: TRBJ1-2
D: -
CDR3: CASSPEASRNGYTF
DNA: TGTGCCAGCAGCCCCGAGGCGTCCCGGAATGGCTACACCTTC

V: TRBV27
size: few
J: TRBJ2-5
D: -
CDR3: CASSLGTPQETQYF
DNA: TGTGCCAGCAGTTTAGGGACACCCCAAGAGACCCAGTACTTC

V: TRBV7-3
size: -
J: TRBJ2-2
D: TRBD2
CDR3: CASSSRPAGGVNTGELFF
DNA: TGTGCCAGCAGCTCCCGGCCAGCGGGGGGGGTAAACACCGGGGAGCTGTTTTTT

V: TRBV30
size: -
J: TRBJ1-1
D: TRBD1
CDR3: CAWSEIRMTGGRTEAFF
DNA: TGTGCCTGGAGTGAAATACGAATGACAGGGGGACGTACTGAAGCTTTCTTT

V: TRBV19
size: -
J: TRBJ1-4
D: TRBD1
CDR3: CASRGTGIGEKLFF
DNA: TGTGCCAGTAGGGGGACAGGGATCGGTGAAAAACTGTTTTTT

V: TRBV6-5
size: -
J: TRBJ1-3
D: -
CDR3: CASRDSYSGNTIYF
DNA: TGTGCCAGCAGGGACAGCTACTCTGGAAACACCATATATTTT

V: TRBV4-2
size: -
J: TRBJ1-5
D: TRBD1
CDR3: CASSQEDRATQPQHF
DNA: TGTGCCAGCAGCCAAGAGGACAGGGCGACTCAGCCCCAGCATTTT

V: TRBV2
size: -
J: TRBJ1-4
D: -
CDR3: CASTYTGSVEKLFF
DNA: TGTGCCAGCACTTATACAGGGTCGGTTGAAAAACTGTTTTTT

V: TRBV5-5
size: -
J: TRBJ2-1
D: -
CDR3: CASSLEGASYNEQFF
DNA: TGTGCCAGCAGCTTGGAAGGGGCGAGCTACAATGAGCAGTTCTTC